This T cell receptor (beta chain) was obtained from a study of shared clonotypes between healthy human individuals. Overall study: The donors, two women and a few men, were aged 18 to 49.

As concerns this clone: Its cognate antigen is unknown.

The study, taken as a whole, reports: Rarefaction analysis demonstrated incomplete sorted-subset sequencing notwithstanding large depth.

CD45RO negativity and positive selection for CCR7 defined naive CD8 cells, a population that excluded terminally differentiated effector memory CD45RA+ cells. Assay used: immunoSEQ multiplex PCR; TCRdb lists only in-frame clones, some missing. This sample has 2 million or so clones, with about 95% found just once. Looked up from germline, CDR1 is LNHDA and CDR2 is SQIVND (reference sequence). This CDR3 is 15 amino acids long. Trimming left V 6 bases short and J 1 base short, with 16 bases between. The chain uses TRBV19 and TRBJ2-7; possible D gene TRBD2, 5 bases. Sample: naive CD8+ T cells sorted from blood. This clonotype was sampled from a man between 18 and 29 years old in good health. This chain's CDR3 is CASSGLTSDSYEQYF. In DNA, the CDR3 is TGTGCCAGTAGCGGACTCACTAGTGATTCCTACGAGCAGTACTTC. The full variable domain, in which reference TRBV19 and TRBJ2-7 provide the parts outside the CDR3, is DGGITQSPKYLFRKEGQNVTLSCEQNLNHDAMYWYRQDPGQGLRLIYYSQIVNDFQKGDIAEGYSVSREKKESFPLTVTSAQKNPTAFYLCASSGLTSDSYEQYFGPGTRLTVT.